This is a list of T cell receptor beta chains from one sample in a study of shared clonotypes between healthy human individuals. TCRdb's table, derived via immunoSEQ multiplex PCR, lists solely in-frame clones and lacks some. This sample has approximately 2.1 million clones; over 90% occur once, and the top ten carry about 0.39%. Source material: naive CD4+ T cells from PBMCs. The origin of the receptors is a man younger than 30 in good health. Some clones in this sample may be carry-over from other donors' samples. Each CDR3 is given with its conserved first and last residue. Some rows have no size entry. The others give once, few or many, or a class for an expanded clone.

16	TRBJ1-2	NA	TRBV2	CASRRLDRVANYGYTF
12	TRBJ2-3	NA	TRBV9	CASSVVTDTQYF
14	TRBJ2-7	NA	TRBV6-6	CASRQSSGSYEQYF
15	TRBJ2-2	NA	TRBV5-6	CASSKQGGYAGELFF
19	TRBJ2-1	NA	TRBV4-1	CASSQVPASGRPRDNEQFF
16	TRBJ2-1	NA	TRBV11-2	CASSLGGTSRYNEQFF
16	TRBJ2-1	NA	TRBV7-9	CASSLSTASSYNEQFF
15	TRBJ2-5	NA	TRBV5-4	CASSSPTSGEETQYF
15	TRBJ2-1	NA	TRBV6-6	CASSYPSGLDDEQFF
16	TRBJ2-1	NA	TRBV7-3	CASSPAFGLADNEQFF
15	TRBJ2-7	NA	TRBV28	CASRASGRNPYEQYF
13	TRBJ2-3	NA	TRBV5-1	CASSLQGGDTQYF
18	TRBJ1-1	NA	TRBV5-1	CASSPTGQVVGMNTEAFF
13	TRBJ2-5	NA	TRBV7-2	CASSLSVAETQYF
13	TRBJ2-2	NA	TRBV2	CASRGRRSGELFF
13	TRBJ2-7	once	TRBV2	CASSELDLRSQYF
12	TRBJ1-2	once	TRBV18	CASSKRAYGYTF
16	TRBJ1-1	NA	TRBV27	CASSLSPDRGGTEAFF
14	TRBJ1-1	NA	TRBV7-2	CASSPQGVSTEAFF
15	TRBJ2-7	NA	TRBV7-2	CASSLGLGLTYEQYF
14	TRBJ2-7	NA	TRBV5-1	CASSLLLHSYEQYF
14	TRBJ2-2	NA	TRBV10-3	CAIGGLRDTGELFF
13	TRBJ1-2	NA	TRBV19	CASFGEVDYGYTF
17	TRBJ2-2	once	TRBV4-3	CASSQGGKGRGIGELFF
16	TRBJ1-2	NA	TRBV11-2	CASSPLGGARTYGYTF
15	TRBJ2-1	NA	TRBV28	CASSFRTSGDNEQFF
16	TRBJ1-1	NA	TRBV19	CASSMYGLTTNTEAFF
16	TRBJ2-7	once	TRBV28	CASTLGPDRYTYEQYF
13	TRBJ2-3	NA	TRBV5-1	CASRGQVTDTQYF
15	TRBJ1-5	NA	TRBV7-2	CASSYGRVWEQPQHF